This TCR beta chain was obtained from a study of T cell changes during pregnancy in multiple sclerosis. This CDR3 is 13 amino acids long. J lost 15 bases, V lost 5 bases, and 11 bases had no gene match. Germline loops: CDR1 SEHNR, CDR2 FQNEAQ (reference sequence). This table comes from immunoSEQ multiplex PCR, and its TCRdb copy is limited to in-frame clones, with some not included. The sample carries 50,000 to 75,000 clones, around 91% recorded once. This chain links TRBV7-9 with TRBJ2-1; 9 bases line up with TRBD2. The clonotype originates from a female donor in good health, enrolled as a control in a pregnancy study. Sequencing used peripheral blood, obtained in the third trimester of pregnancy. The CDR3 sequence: CASSPKSERGVFF. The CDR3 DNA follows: TGTGCCAGCAGCCCTAAAAGTGAGCGGGGGGTGTTCTTC. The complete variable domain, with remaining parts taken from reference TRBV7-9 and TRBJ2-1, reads DTGVSQNPRHKITKRGQNVTFRCDPISEHNRLYWYRQTLGQGPEFLTYFQNEAQLEKSRLLSDRFSAERPKGSFSTLEIQRTEQGDSAMYLCASSPKSERGVFFGPGTRLTVL.